This T cell receptor beta chain was profiled in a study of cytomegalovirus exposure and HLA in healthy donors (dated by TCRdb to 2015 to 2018). For the wider study: An earlier analysis of approximately 640 of the donors reported approximately 270 Gb of sequence data and 117 million unique TCR beta sequences from some 180 million T cells. An early release covering 550 to 650 HLA-typed donors comprised about 290 gigabases of sequencing data and approximately 80 million unique TCR sequences. Of the roughly 430 genotyped donors, about 84% fell in the genetic ancestry cluster associated with self-reported Caucasian donors. The aim of the study was to test whether cataloging public T cell receptors could identify signatures of past pathogen exposure. The T cell repertoires of around 730 subjects were profiled by immunosequencing and related to cytomegalovirus serostatus. Besides the first cohort of approximately 670 subjects, a separate validation cohort made up of some 110 different subjects was used. High-throughput TCR immunosequencing, statistical association of individual TCRs with disease status, and machine learning were combined to predict cytomegalovirus infection status. In a later analysis, previously published TCR beta repertoires from hundreds of donors were re-analyzed and high-resolution HLA genotyping was added so that TCR occurrence patterns could be studied. The later analysis used no new phenotypic data to find candidate immune exposures, relying instead on TCR beta sequences and their occurrence across donors. In an earlier analysis of over 550 of the donors, high-throughput TCR beta sequencing was used to judge whether each TCR beta V gene segment behaved as functional or pseudogenic. Donor age, sex, ethnicity and CMV serostatus were collected together with the repertoire data. A later genetic analysis used genome-wide SNP genotypes for about three fifths of the 666 donors, treating that subset as a discovery cohort. Every repertoire in the discovery cohort had been generated on one and the same sequencing platform. HLA typing included class I and class II loci at four-digit resolution. The number of typed donors differed by locus: about 629-630 for A, B, C, DRB1 and DQB1; roughly 510 for DQA1; around 580 for DPA1; and approximately 450 for DPB1. Roughly five DR-DQ haplotypes were treated as single units for association and clustering because of strong linkage in the cohort. Among some 410 genotyped donors of the cohort, an average of approximately 200,000 unique TCR beta nucleotide sequences was sequenced per donor, of which 15% to 20% were non-productive. Overall results and qualifications from the work: In a later genetic analysis, fewer N-insertions in productive TCRs were reported among donors in an Asian-associated ancestry cluster than the approximately 710-donor mean. The 87-base-pair reads could not distinguish some IMGT-functional V segments, including TRBV6-2 and TRBV6-3, so those segments were excluded. Because counts were too low, some 17 rarely observed V segments, including chromosome 9 orphons, were left out of the earlier analysis of about 620 of the donors. According to a later analysis, most CMV-associated TCR beta chains appeared to be HLA-restricted, and the HLA associations seemed to be driven largely by CMV exposure. A further reported finding was that TCR beta sequences accurately predicted the HLA-A and HLA-B alleles for most subjects in the first cohort. Only TCR beta chains were sequenced in this cohort, and the absence of alpha or paired-chain data limited detectable features. In vitro tests confirmed that a few of the cytomegalovirus-associated TCR beta chains recognize cytomegalovirus antigens. The authors suggested that the approach could potentially be generalized to other disease states and immunological phenotypes. The only immune exposure information available for the cohort was CMV serostatus. While some public TCRs were present in many individuals, most TCR sequences turned up only very rarely across donors. Assigning TCR associations to individual alleles was difficult when HLA alleles, especially DR and DQ, strongly co-occurred. Linkage disequilibrium might explain the correlated functional status among segregating V segments, but an unknown experimental factor could not be excluded. Because some donors lacked HLA typing at each locus, the association tests relied only on the typed subset. A later analysis reported that several top co-occurrence clusters appeared linked to parvovirus B19, influenza, CMV and Epstein-Barr virus. V-gene and J-gene trimming of TCR beta chains was associated with a missense DCLRE1C variant in a later genetic analysis, and the association was replicated in an independent cohort. Specific HLA alleles were associated with roughly 17,000 TCR beta sequences at a false discovery rate of 0.05 in a later analysis. A cluster of highly shared sequence variants was judged likely to represent a technical artifact of the sequencing pipeline. In both the original and validation cohorts, the classifier was reported to diagnose cytomegalovirus status with high specificity and sensitivity. Roughly uniform sequencing depth across donors was assumed in presence/absence analyses, although this assumption may not hold. Compared with equally common non-associated chains, HLA-associated TCR beta chains in a later analysis were more clonally expanded and had lower generation probabilities. Broadly in line with IMGT annotations, most TCR beta V segments showed up in productive rearrangements about 87% or about 30% of the time in an earlier analysis of several hundred of the donors. A total of roughly 160 TCR beta chains were listed by the study as associated with cytomegalovirus. In a later analysis, TCR association rates were found to vary across HLA loci, with the most associated TCRs seen for DRB1 alleles and the fewest for HLA-C alleles.

The cohort was made up of around 720 healthy bone marrow donors. All cohort members were sampled while nominally healthy, although unrecorded immune exposures were likely present. The donor was CMV seropositive and belonged to the group of some 290 seropositive cohort members. Every donor gave a peripheral blood sample, and the peripheral blood mononuclear cells from that sample were used for TCR beta sequencing. The Qiagen DNeasy Blood Extraction Kit was used to extract genomic DNA from the blood cell samples. The library relied on the immunoSEQ multiplex PCR assay. A mixture of 60 forward primers for TCR Vbeta segments and 13 reverse primers for TCR Jbeta segments was used in the multiplex PCR. A multiplex PCR assay on genomic DNA amplified the CDR3 region of rearranged TCR beta genes. On the Illumina HiSeq System, the amplified TCR beta libraries were sequenced as 87-base-pair reads. The study's own analysis went as follows. In a later analysis, 70 million to 95 million unique TCR beta chains were counted across the approximately 620 repertoires, and roughly 11 million of these chains were shared by at least two donors. Raw reads were error-corrected and collapsed into unique sequences with a nearest-neighbor algorithm that merged closely related sequences to remove PCR and sequencing errors. CDR3 sequences were aligned to IMGT reference sequences to assign V, D and J gene segments. For a sequence to be retained, a match of at least six nucleotides was required to both a V gene segment and a J gene segment. Rearrangements were classified as productive when the CDR3 lacked stop codons and remained in frame with V and J, and all other rearrangements were classified as non-productive. CDR3 was defined by IMGT convention, running from the second conserved V-encoded cysteine to the conserved J-encoded phenylalanine. Sequences without an unambiguous match to a single V gene segment were excluded from the earlier analysis of about 630 of the donors. In an earlier analysis of a few hundred of the donors, V segments were called functional above 56.7% productive rearrangements and were called segregating when the between-donor standard deviation exceeded 5%. A statistical classification framework was built for diagnosing cytomegalovirus status from the catalog of TCR beta chain sequences. V and J gene assignment, in a later analysis, came from comparing TCR nucleotide sequences with IMGT/GENE-DB human TR gene sequences. The TCRdist pipeline was used in a later analysis to assign CDR3 sequences and most-parsimonious VDJ recombination scenarios. In a later analysis, every TCR beta chain was defined by the combination of its CDR3 amino acid sequence and its V-gene family, and reads without a unique V-gene family were dropped. In a later analysis, 450 to 600 highly shared, low-generation-probability nucleotide sequences were removed to address suspected cross-contamination and a sequencing artifact. A later analysis calculated a clonal expansion index for each public chain from normalized within-repertoire ranks of inferred template counts. In a later analysis, generation probabilities were computed using a VDJ recombination model fitted to out-of-frame rearrangements, and the results were checked against IGoR. In a later analysis, TCR-TCR, TCR-HLA and TCR-CMV co-occurrence was scored with hypergeometric tests, and a repertoire-size bias correction was applied to TCR pairs. False discovery rates were estimated in a later analysis by permuting HLA or CMV assignments 20 times. In a later analysis, co-occurring TCRs were grouped using DBSCAN, and TCRdist sequence similarity was added for clustering within HLA-allele-positive subsets. Co-occurrence clustering excluded repertoires with fewer than 30,000 or more than 120,000 public chains, plus five with anomalous nucleotide sharing. TCRdb took this table from immuneACCESS and kept in-frame rearrangements with V and J called. Such tables lack part of the clones; where checked against another copy, unresolved V genes explain under half of the gap, and the rest is unexplained. V, J and clone size derive from that table, while D and trimming were established from the DNA sequence. The sample yields just over 150,000 clones; about 85% were counted once. Roughly 6.3% of the sample rests with the top ten.

As for this clone: The clone's antigen remains unknown. No base-level quality is on record; no much larger clone is a single base apart.

V trim: 7 bases; J trim: 11 bases; unmatched bases: 6. The CDR3 measures 12 amino acids from cysteine to phenylalanine. Only CDR3 DNA is held: 36 bases, read in frame from base 1. Looking up the germline V gene yields CDR1 SGDLS and CDR2 YYNGEE. Recombination linked TRBV9 to TRBJ1-4, with TRBD1 matching 9 junction bases. The specimen sequenced was PBMCs. The sequence derives from a male donor in good health and CMV-seropositive. The CDR3 amino acid sequence is: CASGGTGRKLFF. The nucleotide sequence reads TGTGCCAGCGGTGGGACAGGGCGTAAACTGTTTTTT.